The clone carrying this T cell receptor (beta chain) was detected ten times or more. The record originates from a study of molecular identifiers for immune sequencing clone quantification. Study at large: Across replicate runs, RNA obtained from about 21,000 or 97,000 naive CD8 cells was divided into five, with four undergoing sequencing.

The use of previously described methods and listed TCR primers produced the bulk TCR libraries. MiXCR, applied by TCRdb to the PCR reads, yields one record per CDR3 protein. The sample lists 37,000 or so distinct CDR3 sequences; approximately 25% were seen once. CDR1 is SGHDN, CDR2 FVKESK, per germline. J was trimmed by 0 bases and V by 1 base; bases with no gene match: 7. This CDR3 region has 18 residues. Sequencing input: naive CD8+ T cells from blood, with Jurkat cell RNA spiked in. As for subset: FACS-sorted CD8+CD4-CCR7+CD45RA+ naive T cells. The TCR was taken from a human donor in good health. Some libraries in this study had Jurkat cell RNA spiked in. V is TRBV14 and J is TRBJ2-3; TRBD1 matches 10 bases. The chain's CDR3 is CASSQGADRGQSTDTQYF. The DNA for the CDR3 is TGTGCCAGCAGCCAAGGGGCTGACAGGGGGCAAAGCACAGATACGCAGTATTTT.